These 15 T cell receptor beta chains came from one sample sequenced in a study of blood T cell repertoires in COVID-19. Only in-frame clones appear in the TCRdb table, and some are missing; sequencing was by immunoSEQ multiplex PCR. The sample shows about 200,000 clones, 86% of them seen only once. What was sequenced was PBMCs or T cells enriched from blood (not recorded which). Receptors originate from a woman in her thirties or forties with acute COVID-19.

The chain carries TRBV3-1 (or the pseudogene TRBV3-2) and TRBJ1-1; 8 bases line up with TRBD1. With 5 bases clipped from V and 1 base from J, the junction kept 6 bases outside the gene matches. This CDR3 contains 15 residues. Germline V gene data show CDR1 as LGHDT and CDR2 as YNNKEL (reference sequence). The DNA for the CDR3 is TGTGCCAGCAGCGCCCCCGGGACAGGGAACACTGAAGCTTTCTTT. Translated: CASSAPGTGNTEAFF.

The V call is TRBV28, the J call TRBJ2-2; 7 bases line up with TRBD1. CDR1 and CDR2 from the germline V gene are MDHEN and SYDVKM. V lost 7 bases, J lost 0 bases, and 2 bases stayed unmatched. The CDR3 runs 14 residues. CDR3 nucleotide sequence: TGTGCCAGCAACGACAGGGCGAACACCGGGGAGCTGTTTTTT. This gives the protein CASNDRANTGELFF.

The rearrangement uses TRBV5-6 and TRBJ1-3; 7 bases agree with TRBD1. The CDR3 extends over 17 amino acids. Trimming at V came to 3 bases and at J to 0 bases, leaving 9 bases not matched to a gene. Germline V gene lookup returns CDR1 SGHDT and CDR2 YYEEEE. CDR3: CASSSTGLWNSGNTIYF. The CDR3 coding sequence is TGTGCCAGCAGCTCGACAGGGCTCTGGAACTCTGGAAACACCATATATTTT.

The chain joins TRBV11-3 to TRBJ2-1; tentatively, D is TRBD2 (6 bases). V gave up 5 bases and J gave up 5 bases, with 13 bases separating them. Germline CDR1 SGHNT, CDR2 YENEEA. The CDR3 runs to 14 residues. In DNA, the CDR3 is TGTGCCAGCAGCGAGCGGCTAGCGCACAATGAGCAGTTCTTC. This sequence encodes CASSERLAHNEQFF.

V gene TRBV19 combines with J gene TRBJ1-1, with D possibly being TRBD1 (5 bases). The CDR3 spans 17 residues. Trimming pared 5 bases from V and 5 bases from J, leaving 24 bases between. Germline values: CDR1 LNHDA, CDR2 SQIVND (reference sequence). The CDR3 region is CASSPRGVGGLGTEAFF. The CDR3 DNA is TGTGCCAGTAGTCCTCGGGGGGTTGGGGGATTGGGGACTGAAGCTTTCTTT.

This clone came up a few times. As DNA, the CDR3 is TGCGCCAGCAGCTTGGAGCTAGCGGGAGGATTAGATACGCAGTATTTT. Its translation is CASSLELAGGLDTQYF. The chain couples TRBV5-1 to TRBJ2-3, with TRBD2 matching 11 bases. This CDR3 region has 16 residues. The V segment lost 0 bases and the J segment 5 bases; nucleotides outside the gene matches: 5. Germline CDR1 and CDR2: SGHRS and YFSETQ.

This clone was recorded a few times. The chain links TRBV2 to TRBJ2-5; maybe TRBD1 (5 bases). CDR1 is SNHLY and CDR2 is FYNNEI in the germline V gene. V was clipped by 7 bases and J by 2 bases, with 8 bases between them. The CDR3 runs 12 residues. CDR3 sequence (DNA): TGTGCCAGCAAGGGGAAACAAGAGACCCAGTACTTC. This sequence encodes CASKGKQETQYF.

The genes are TRBV6-5 and TRBJ2-5, with D possibly matching TRBD1 (6 bases). V shed 4 bases and J shed 5 bases, with 11 bases lying between them. CDR3 length: 13 amino acids. Germline CDR1 MNHEY, CDR2 SVGAGI. CDR3 nucleotide sequence: TGTGCCAGCAGTTGGACAGTTAGGGAGACCCAGTACTTC. Translated, it gives CASSWTVRETQYF.

This clone was recorded once. The same CDR3 is also encoded by other DNA sequences in this sample. J is TRBJ2-7 and V is TRBV3-1 (or the pseudogene TRBV3-2), with 8 bases aligning to TRBD1. Losses at the gene ends were 4 bases for V and 4 bases for J; bases not matched to a gene: 6. CDR3 size: 14 residues. Germline assignment: CDR1 LGHDT and CDR2 YNNKEL (reference sequence). The CDR3 DNA reads TGTGCCAGCAGCCGCGGACAGGGAAATTACGAGCAGTACTTC. Its translation is CASSRGQGNYEQYF.

The rearrangement links TRBV25-1 to TRBJ1-3, with 8 bases identical to TRBD1. Germline V CDR1 and CDR2: MGHDK, SYGVNS. After removal of 2 bases from V and 2 bases from J, the junction contained 8 bases not matched to a gene. The CDR3 loop spans 17 amino acids. The CDR3 region is CASSEPRATGAGNTIYF. The CDR3 DNA reads TGTGCCAGCAGTGAACCCAGGGCGACAGGGGCTGGAAACACCATATATTTT.

The rearrangement uses TRBV19 and TRBJ2-1; 7 bases map to TRBD1. This CDR3 is 14 amino acids long. Germline V gene sequence: CDR1 LNHDA, CDR2 SQIVND (reference sequence). The J segment lost 8 bases and the V segment lost 7 bases, leaving 11 bases of the junction unmatched. This CDR3 is CASNDRVSNDEQFF. The CDR3 nucleotides are TGTGCCAGTAACGACAGGGTCTCTAACGATGAGCAGTTCTTC. The full variable domain, rest sourced from reference TRBV19 and TRBJ2-1, is DGGITQSPKYLFRKEGQNVTLSCEQNLNHDAMYWYRQDPGQGLRLIYYSQIVNDFQKGDIAEGYSVSREKKESFPLTVTSAQKNPTAFYLCASNDRVSNDEQFFGPGTRLTVL.

V usage is TRBV4-3 and J usage is TRBJ2-5; TRBD1 agrees at 7 bases. Germline V gene data show CDR1 as LGHNA and CDR2 as YSLEER. The CDR3 length is 15 residues. V was clipped by 4 bases and J by 2 bases; unmatched bases: 7. The CDR3 here is CASSPRQGGQETQYF. The CDR3 DNA sequence: TGCGCCAGCAGCCCTCGACAGGGTGGACAAGAGACCCAGTACTTC.

J is TRBJ1-2 and V is TRBV19; D might be TRBD1 (5 bases). The CDR3 is made up of 14 amino acids. Trimming cost V 0 bases and J 4 bases, with 9 bases left between them. CDR1 LNHDA and CDR2 SQIVND come from the germline V gene (reference sequence). The CDR3: CASSIDPGIYGYTF. CDR3 DNA sequence: TGTGCCAGTAGTATAGACCCAGGGATCTATGGCTACACCTTC.

The table lists this clone with a count of one. This chain uses TRBV6-5 with TRBJ2-2; weak D call: TRBD1 (6 bases). Trimming left V 0 bases short and J 7 bases short, with 12 bases between. Per germline, CDR1 MNHEY and CDR2 SVGAGI. This CDR3 spans 15 amino acids. The CDR3 loop reads CASSYSALGGGELFF. As DNA, the CDR3 is TGTGCCAGCAGTTACTCGGCTTTAGGGGGCGGGGAGCTGTTTTTT.

The CDR3 DNA reads as TGTGCCAGCAGTTCGTCGGACAGGGGAGGAGGAAACACCATATATTTT. Encoded protein: CASSSSDRGGGNTIYF. V and J are TRBV28 and TRBJ1-3; 9 bases are shared with TRBD1. The V gene's germline CDR1 is MDHEN and CDR2 SYDVKM. The CDR3 loop spans 16 amino acids. V was clipped by 4 bases and J by 4 bases; unmatched bases: 8. Full variable domain (outside the CDR3, taken from reference TRBV28 and TRBJ1-3): DVKVTQSSRYLVKRTGEKVFLECVQDMDHENMFWYRQDPGLGLRLIYFSYDVKMKEKGDIPEGYSVSREKKERFSLILESASTNQTSMYLCASSSSDRGGGNTIYFGEGSWLTVV.